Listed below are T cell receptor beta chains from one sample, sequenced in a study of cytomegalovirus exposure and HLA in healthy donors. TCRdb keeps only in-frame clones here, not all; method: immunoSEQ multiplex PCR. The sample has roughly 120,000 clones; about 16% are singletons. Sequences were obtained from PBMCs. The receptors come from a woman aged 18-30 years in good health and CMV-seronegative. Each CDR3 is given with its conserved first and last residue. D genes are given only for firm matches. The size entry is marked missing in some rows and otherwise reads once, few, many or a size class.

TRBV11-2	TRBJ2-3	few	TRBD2	TGTGCCAGCAGCGAAGGGACTAGCGGGAGTGAGGATACGCAGTATTTT	CASSEGTSGSEDTQYF
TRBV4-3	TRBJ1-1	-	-	TGCGCCAGCAGCCAAAGGGGACTCCACATGAACACTGAAGCTTTCTTT	CASSQRGLHMNTEAFF
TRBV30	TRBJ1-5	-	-	TGTGCCTGGGGTAGGGGCGCGGGCAATCAGCCCCAGCATTTT	CAWGRGAGNQPQHF
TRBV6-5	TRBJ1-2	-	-	TGTGCCAGCACGGGAGGGTTTGGCTACACCTTC	CASTGGFGYTF
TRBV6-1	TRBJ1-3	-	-	TGTGCCAGCAGTGAATGGGGCCAGGGAAACACCATATATTTT	CASSEWGQGNTIYF
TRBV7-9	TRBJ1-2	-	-	TGTGCCAGCAGCTTTGGACAGATACCCTATGGCTACACCTTC	CASSFGQIPYGYTF
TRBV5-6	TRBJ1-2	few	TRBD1	TGTGCCAGCAGCGGACGGACAGGGGTTCGCTATGGCTACACCTTC	CASSGRTGVRYGYTF
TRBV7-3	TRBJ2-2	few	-	TGTGCCAGCAGCCCGGACAGGAACACCGGGGAGCTGTTTTTT	CASSPDRNTGELFF
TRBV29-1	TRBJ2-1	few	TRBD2	TGCAGCGTGGGGGGGCTTAGCGGGAGTGGTGAGCAGTTCTTC	CSVGGLSGSGEQFF
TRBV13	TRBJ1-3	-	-	TGTGCCAGCAGCTTCCAGGGGCACGTATCCGGAAACACCATATATTTT	CASSFQGHVSGNTIYF
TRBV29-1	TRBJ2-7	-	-	TGCAGTGGACAGACTACCACCTACGAGCAGTACTTC	CSGQTTTYEQYF
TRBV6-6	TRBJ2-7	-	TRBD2	TGTGCCAGCAGCCCTATTTCCGGGACTAGCGGGGGTGAGCAGTACTTC	CASSPISGTSGGEQYF
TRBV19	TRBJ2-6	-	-	TGTGCCAGTAGGGGGGGGGCGATAACTGGGGCCAACGTCCTGACTTTC	CASRGGAITGANVLTF
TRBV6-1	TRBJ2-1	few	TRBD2	TGTGCCATCCACTTAGCGGGGCGCTACAATGAGCAGTTCTTC	CAIHLAGRYNEQFF
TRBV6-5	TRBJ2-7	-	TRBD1	TGTGCCAGCAGTTACTCGGGACAGGCCCACGAGCAGTACTTC	CASSYSGQAHEQYF